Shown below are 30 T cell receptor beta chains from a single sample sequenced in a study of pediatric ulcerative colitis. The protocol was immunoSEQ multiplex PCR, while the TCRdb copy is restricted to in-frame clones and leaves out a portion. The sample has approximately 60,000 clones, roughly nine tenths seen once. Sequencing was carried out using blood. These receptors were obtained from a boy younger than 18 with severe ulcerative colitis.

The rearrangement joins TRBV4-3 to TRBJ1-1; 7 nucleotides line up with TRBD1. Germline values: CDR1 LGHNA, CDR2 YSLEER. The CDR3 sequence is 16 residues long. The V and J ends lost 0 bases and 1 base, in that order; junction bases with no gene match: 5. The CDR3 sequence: CASSQDWGTANTEAFF. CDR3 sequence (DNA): TGCGCCAGCAGCCAAGATTGGGGGACAGCGAACACTGAAGCTTTCTTT.

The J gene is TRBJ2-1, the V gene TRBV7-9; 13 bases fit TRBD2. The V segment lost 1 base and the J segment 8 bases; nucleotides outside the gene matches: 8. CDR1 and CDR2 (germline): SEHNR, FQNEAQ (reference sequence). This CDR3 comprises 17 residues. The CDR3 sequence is CASSLDWTSGSIDEQFF. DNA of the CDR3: TGTGCCAGCAGCTTAGATTGGACTAGCGGGAGTATCGATGAGCAGTTCTTC.

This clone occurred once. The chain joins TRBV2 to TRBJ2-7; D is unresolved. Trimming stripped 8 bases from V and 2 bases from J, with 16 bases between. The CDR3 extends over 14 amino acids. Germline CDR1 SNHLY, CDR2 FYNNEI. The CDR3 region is CASLLAAQTYEQYF. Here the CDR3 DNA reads TGTGCCAGCCTCCTGGCTGCTCAAACCTACGAGCAGTACTTC.

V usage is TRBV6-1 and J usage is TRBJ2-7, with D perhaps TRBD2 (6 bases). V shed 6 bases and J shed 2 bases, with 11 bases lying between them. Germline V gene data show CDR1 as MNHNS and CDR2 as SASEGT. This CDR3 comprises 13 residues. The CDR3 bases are TGTGCCAGCAGGGGACTTAACGCCTACGAGCAGTACTTC. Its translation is CASRGLNAYEQYF.

Here the CDR3 reads CSVRDTRNTEAFF. CDR3 coding DNA: TGCAGCGTTCGGGACACTAGGAACACTGAAGCTTTCTTT. The chain recombines TRBV29-1 with TRBJ1-1, with TRBD1 as a possible D gene (6 bases). The length of the CDR3 is 13 residues. From germline, CDR1 is SQVTM and CDR2 ANQGSEA. The germline V and J ends were trimmed by 5 bases and 1 base, with 11 bases remaining between them.

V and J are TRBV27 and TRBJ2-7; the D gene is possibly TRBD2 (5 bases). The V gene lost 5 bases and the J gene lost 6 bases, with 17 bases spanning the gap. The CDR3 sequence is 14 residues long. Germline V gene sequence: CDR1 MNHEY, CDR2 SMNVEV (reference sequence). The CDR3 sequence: CASSPIGLFREQYF. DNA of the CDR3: TGTGCCAGCAGTCCGATCGGACTTTTCCGCGAGCAGTACTTC.

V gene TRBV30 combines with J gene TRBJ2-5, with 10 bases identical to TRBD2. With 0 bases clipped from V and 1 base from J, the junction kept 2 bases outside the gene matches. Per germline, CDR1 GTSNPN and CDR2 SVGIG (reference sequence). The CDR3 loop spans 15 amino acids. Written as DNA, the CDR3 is TGTGCCTGGAGTGTTCTAGCGGGAGCCCAAGAGACCCAGTACTTC. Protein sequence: CAWSVLAGAQETQYF.

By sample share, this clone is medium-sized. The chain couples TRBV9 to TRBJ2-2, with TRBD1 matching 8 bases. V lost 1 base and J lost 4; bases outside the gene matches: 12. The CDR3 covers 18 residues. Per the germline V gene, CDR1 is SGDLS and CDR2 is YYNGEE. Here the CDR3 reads CASSVSVAGGMGTGELFF. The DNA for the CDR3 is TGTGCCAGCAGCGTATCGGTTGCAGGGGGCATGGGCACCGGGGAGCTGTTTTTT.

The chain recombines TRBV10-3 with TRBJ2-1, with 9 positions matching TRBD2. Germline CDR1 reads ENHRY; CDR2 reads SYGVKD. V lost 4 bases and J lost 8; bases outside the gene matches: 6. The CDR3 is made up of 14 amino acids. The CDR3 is CAISGGLAGDEQFF. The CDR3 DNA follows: TGTGCCATCAGTGGGGGACTAGCTGGGGATGAGCAGTTCTTC.

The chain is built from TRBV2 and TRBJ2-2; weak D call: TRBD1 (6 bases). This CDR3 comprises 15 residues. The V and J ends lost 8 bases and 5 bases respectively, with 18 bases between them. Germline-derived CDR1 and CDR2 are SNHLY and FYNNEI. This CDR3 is CASSSRPGATGELFF. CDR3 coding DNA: TGTGCCAGCTCGTCTCGGCCAGGGGCGACCGGGGAGCTGTTTTTT.

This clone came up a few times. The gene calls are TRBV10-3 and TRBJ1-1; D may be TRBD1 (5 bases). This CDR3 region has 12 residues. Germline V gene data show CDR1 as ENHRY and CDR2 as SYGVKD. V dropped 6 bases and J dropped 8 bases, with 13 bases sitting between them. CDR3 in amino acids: CAISPRGEEAFF. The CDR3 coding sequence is TGTGCCATCAGCCCTAGGGGAGAAGAAGCTTTCTTT.

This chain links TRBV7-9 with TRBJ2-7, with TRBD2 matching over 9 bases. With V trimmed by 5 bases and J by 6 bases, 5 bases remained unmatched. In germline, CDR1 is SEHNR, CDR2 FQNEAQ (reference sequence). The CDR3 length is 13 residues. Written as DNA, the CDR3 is TGTGCCAGCAGCCCTAGCGGGATGGGCGAGCAGTACTTC. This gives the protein CASSPSGMGEQYF.

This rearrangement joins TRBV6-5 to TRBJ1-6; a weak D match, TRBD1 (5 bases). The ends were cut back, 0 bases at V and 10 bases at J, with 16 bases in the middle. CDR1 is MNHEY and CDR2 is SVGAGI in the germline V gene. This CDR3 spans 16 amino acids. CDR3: CASSYSRDLVGSPLHF. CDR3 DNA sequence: TGTGCCAGCAGTTACTCCCGGGACCTTGTCGGGTCACCCCTCCACTTT.

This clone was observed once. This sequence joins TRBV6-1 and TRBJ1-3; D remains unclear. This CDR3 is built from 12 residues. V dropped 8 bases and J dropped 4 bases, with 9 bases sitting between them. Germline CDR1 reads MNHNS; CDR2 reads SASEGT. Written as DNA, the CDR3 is TGTGCCAGCGATACCGGAGGAAACACCATATATTTT. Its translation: CASDTGGNTIYF.

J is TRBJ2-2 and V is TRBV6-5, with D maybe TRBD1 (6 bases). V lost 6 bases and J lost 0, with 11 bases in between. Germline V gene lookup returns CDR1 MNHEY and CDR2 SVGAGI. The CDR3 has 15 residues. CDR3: CASRRDTPNTGELFF. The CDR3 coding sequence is TGTGCCAGCAGGAGGGACACCCCGAACACCGGGGAGCTGTTTTTT.

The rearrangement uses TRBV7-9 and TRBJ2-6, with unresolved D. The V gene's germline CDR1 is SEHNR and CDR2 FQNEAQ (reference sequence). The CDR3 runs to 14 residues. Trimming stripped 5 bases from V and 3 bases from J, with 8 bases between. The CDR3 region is CASSPSIGANVLTF. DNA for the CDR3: TGTGCCAGCAGCCCCAGTATTGGGGCCAACGTCCTGACTTTC.

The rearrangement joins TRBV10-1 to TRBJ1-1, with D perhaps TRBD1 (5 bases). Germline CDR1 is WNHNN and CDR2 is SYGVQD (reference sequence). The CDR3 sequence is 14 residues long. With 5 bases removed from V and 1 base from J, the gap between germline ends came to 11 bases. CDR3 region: CASSQTVSNTEAFF. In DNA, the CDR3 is TGCGCCAGCAGTCAGACAGTTTCGAACACTGAAGCTTTCTTT.

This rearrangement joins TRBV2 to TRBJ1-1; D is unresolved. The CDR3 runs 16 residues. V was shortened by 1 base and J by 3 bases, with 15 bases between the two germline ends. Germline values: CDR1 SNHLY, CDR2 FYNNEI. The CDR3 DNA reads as TGTGCCAGCAGTGAAGTCAGCCACCTTTATGACACTGAAGCTTTCTTT. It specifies CASSEVSHLYDTEAFF. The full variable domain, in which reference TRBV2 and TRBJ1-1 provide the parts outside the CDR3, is EPEVTQTPSHQVTQMGQEVILRCVPISNHLYFYWYRQILGQKVEFLVSFYNNEISEKSEIFDDQFSVERPDGSNFTLKIRSTKLEDSAMYFCASSEVSHLYDTEAFFGQGTRLTVV.

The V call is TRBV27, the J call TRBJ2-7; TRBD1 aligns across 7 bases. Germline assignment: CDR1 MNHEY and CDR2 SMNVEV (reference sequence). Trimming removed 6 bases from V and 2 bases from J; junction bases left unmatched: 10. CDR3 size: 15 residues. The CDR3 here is CASSLIRDSTYEQYF. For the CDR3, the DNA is TGTGCCAGCAGCCTTATACGGGACAGCACCTACGAGCAGTACTTC.

The CDR3 DNA follows: TGTGCCAGCAGCTTGGTGGCAGAGTTTATGAACACTGAAGCTTTCTTT. Protein: CASSLVAEFMNTEAFF. The chain is built from TRBV5-4 and TRBJ1-1; no clear D. Trimming stripped 0 bases from V and 0 bases from J, with 12 bases between. The germline gives CDR1 SGHNT, CDR2 YYREEE (reference sequence). The CDR3 has 16 amino acids. Full variable domain (outside the CDR3, taken from reference TRBV5-4 and TRBJ1-1): ETGVTQSPTHLIKTRGQQVTLRCSSQSGHNTVSWYQQALGQGPQFIFQYYREEENGRGNFPPRFSGLQFPNYSSELNVNALELDDSALYLCASSLVAEFMNTEAFFGQGTRLTVV.

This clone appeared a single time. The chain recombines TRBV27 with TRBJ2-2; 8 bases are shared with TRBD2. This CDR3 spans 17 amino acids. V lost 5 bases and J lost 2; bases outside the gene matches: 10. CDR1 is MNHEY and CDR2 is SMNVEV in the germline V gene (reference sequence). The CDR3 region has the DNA TGTGCCAGCAGTCGCGCCGGGACTAGGTATAACACCGGGGAGCTGTTTTTT. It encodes CASSRAGTRYNTGELFF.

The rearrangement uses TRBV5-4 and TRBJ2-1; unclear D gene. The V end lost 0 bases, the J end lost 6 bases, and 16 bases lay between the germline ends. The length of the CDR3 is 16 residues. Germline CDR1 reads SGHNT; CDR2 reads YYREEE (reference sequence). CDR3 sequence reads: CASSLGLLIDTNEQFF. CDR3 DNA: TGTGCCAGCAGCTTGGGGTTACTTATCGATACCAATGAGCAGTTCTTC.

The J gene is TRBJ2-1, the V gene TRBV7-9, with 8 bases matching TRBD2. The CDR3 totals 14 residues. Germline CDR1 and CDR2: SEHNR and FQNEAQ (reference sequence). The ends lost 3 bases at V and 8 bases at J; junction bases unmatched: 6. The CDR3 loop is CASSFVTSVDEQFF. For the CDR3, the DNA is TGTGCCAGCAGCTTTGTGACTAGCGTCGATGAGCAGTTCTTC.

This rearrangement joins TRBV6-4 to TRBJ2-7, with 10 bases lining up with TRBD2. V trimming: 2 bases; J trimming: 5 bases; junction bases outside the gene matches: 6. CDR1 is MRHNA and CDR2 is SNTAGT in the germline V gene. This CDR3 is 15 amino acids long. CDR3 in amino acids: CASSDGLAGVNEQYF. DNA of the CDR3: TGTGCCAGCAGTGACGGCCTAGCGGGAGTCAACGAGCAGTACTTC.

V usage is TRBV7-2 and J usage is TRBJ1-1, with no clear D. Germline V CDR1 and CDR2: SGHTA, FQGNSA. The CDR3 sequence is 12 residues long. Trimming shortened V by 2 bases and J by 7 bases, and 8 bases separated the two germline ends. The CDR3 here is CASSLNGIEAFF. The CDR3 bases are TGTGCCAGCAGCTTAAACGGGATTGAAGCTTTCTTT.

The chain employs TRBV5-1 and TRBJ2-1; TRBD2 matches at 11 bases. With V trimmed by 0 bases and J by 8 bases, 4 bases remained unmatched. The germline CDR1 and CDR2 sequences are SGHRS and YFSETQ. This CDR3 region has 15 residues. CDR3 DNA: TGCGCCAGCAGCTTGGAGACTAGCGGGACCGATGAGCAGTTCTTC. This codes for CASSLETSGTDEQFF.

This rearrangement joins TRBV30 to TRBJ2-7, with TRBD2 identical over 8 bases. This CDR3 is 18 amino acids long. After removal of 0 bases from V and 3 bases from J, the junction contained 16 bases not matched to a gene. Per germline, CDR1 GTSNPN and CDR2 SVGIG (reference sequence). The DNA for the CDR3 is TGTGCCTGGAGTGTATTGGGGGCGCGGGAGGTCCCACTCTACGAGCAGTACTTC. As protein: CAWSVLGAREVPLYEQYF.

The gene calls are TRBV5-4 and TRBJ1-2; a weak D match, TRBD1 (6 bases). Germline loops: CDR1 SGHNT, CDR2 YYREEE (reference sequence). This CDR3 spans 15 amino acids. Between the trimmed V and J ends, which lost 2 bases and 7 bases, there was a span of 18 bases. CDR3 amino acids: CASSFLQGMVIGYTF. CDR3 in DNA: TGTGCCAGCAGCTTTTTGCAGGGGATGGTAATTGGCTACACCTTC. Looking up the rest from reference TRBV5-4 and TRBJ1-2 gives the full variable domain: ETGVTQSPTHLIKTRGQQVTLRCSSQSGHNTVSWYQQALGQGPQFIFQYYREEENGRGNFPPRFSGLQFPNYSSELNVNALELDDSALYLCASSFLQGMVIGYTFGSGTRLTVV.

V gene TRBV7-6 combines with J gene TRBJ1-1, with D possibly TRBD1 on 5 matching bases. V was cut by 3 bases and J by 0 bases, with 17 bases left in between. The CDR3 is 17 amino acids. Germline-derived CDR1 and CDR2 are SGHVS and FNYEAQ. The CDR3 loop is CASSLLAKTDMNTEAFF. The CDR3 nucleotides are TGTGCCAGCAGCTTGCTTGCAAAGACAGACATGAACACTGAAGCTTTCTTT. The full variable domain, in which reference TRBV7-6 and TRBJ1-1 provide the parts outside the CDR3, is GAGVSQSPRYKVTKRGQDVALRCDPISGHVSLYWYRQALGQGPEFLTYFNYEAQQDKSGLPNDRFSAERPEGSISTLTIQRTEQRDSAMYRCASSLLAKTDMNTEAFFGQGTRLTVV.

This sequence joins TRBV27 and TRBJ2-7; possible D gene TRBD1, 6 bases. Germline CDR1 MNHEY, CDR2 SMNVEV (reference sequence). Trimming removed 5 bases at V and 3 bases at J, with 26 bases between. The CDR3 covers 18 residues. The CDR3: CASSVRGLAQVANYEQYF. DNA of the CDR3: TGTGCCAGCAGTGTCAGGGGTCTGGCACAGGTGGCGAACTACGAGCAGTACTTC.